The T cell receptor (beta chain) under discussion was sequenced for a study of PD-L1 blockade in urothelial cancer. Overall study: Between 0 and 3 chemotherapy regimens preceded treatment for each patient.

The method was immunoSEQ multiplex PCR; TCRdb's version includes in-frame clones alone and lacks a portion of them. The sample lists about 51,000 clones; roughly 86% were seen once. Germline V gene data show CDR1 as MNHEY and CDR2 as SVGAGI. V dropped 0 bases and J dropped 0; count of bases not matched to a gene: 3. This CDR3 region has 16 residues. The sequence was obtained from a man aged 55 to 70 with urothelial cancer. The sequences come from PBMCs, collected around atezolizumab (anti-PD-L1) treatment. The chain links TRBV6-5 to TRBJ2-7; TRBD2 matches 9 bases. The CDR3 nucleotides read TGTGCCAGCAGTTACTCGGGCGGGGGGGCCTCCTACGAGCAGTACTTC. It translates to CASSYSGGGASYEQYF.